These 25 T cell receptor beta chains share one sample of origin, sequenced in a study of OX40 agonist ivuxolimab in advanced cancers. The protocol was immunoSEQ multiplex PCR, while the TCRdb copy is restricted to in-frame clones and leaves out a portion. The table includes about 72,000 clones, roughly 80% detected once. This specimen was CD4+ or CD8+ T cells sorted from blood, taken in a trial of the OX40 agonist ivuxolimab. The receptors stem from an adult with an advanced solid tumor such as melanoma, head and neck, liver or kidney cancer.

This clone was seen a few times. CDR3: CASSNPGTDIIQYF. The DNA for the CDR3 is TGTGCCAGTAGTAACCCTGGGACAGATATCATTCAGTACTTC. The rearrangement links TRBV19 to TRBJ2-4, with 7 bases matching TRBD1. Germline-derived CDR1 and CDR2 are LNHDA and SQIVND (reference sequence). This CDR3 spans 14 amino acids. Trimming took 4 bases from V and 9 from J; bases not matched to a gene: 9.

The genes are TRBV5-5 and TRBJ1-5; no definite D call. This CDR3 has 15 residues. V shed 0 bases and J shed 0 bases, with 7 bases lying between them. CDR1 is SGHKS and CDR2 is YYEKEE in the germline V gene (reference sequence). CDR3 region: CASSLEQTSNQPQHF. In DNA, the CDR3 is TGTGCCAGCAGCTTGGAACAGACTAGCAATCAGCCCCAGCATTTT.

V is TRBV6-5 and J is TRBJ2-7; a weak D match, TRBD1 (5 bases). V lost 0 bases and J 2 bases, leaving 11 bases between the germline ends. CDR3 length: 15 residues. Germline lookup yields CDR1 MNHEY and CDR2 SVGAGI. CDR3: CASSYSLAGPYEQYF. CDR3 sequence (DNA): TGTGCCAGCAGTTACTCCTTGGCAGGGCCCTACGAGCAGTACTTC.

This clone came up a few times. The CDR3 coding sequence is TGTGCCAGCAGCTCTTCAGGGGAGGGGGACATTCAGTACTTC. Translated: CASSSSGEGDIQYF. The gene calls are TRBV11-1 and TRBJ2-4, with D possibly being TRBD2 (7 bases). Trimming took 4 bases from V and 8 from J, leaving 15 bases between them. This CDR3 is 14 amino acids long. Germline assignment: CDR1 SGHAT and CDR2 FQDESV (reference sequence).

Within the sample, this clone is medium-sized. V gene TRBV10-2 combines with J gene TRBJ1-1; D perhaps matches TRBD1 (6 bases). The CDR3 is 13 amino acids. Germline loops: CDR1 WSHSY, CDR2 SAAADI. Deletions cut 9 bases from V and 5 bases from J, with 16 bases between. The CDR3, as DNA: TGCGCCAGTAAACAGGGAATTGGTACTGAAGCTTTCTTT. This codes for CASKQGIGTEAFF.

The chain links TRBV9 to TRBJ2-3, with TRBD2 matching over 8 bases. The CDR3 is made up of 15 amino acids. The ends lost 3 bases at V and 6 bases at J; junction bases unmatched: 9. CDR1 and CDR2 (germline): SGDLS, YYNGEE. CDR3 sequence: CASSAGGVPFDTQYF. The CDR3 nucleotides are TGTGCCAGCAGCGCCGGGGGGGTACCGTTTGATACGCAGTATTTT.

This clone came up a few times. The gene calls are TRBV18 and TRBJ2-5; 9 nucleotides align to TRBD2. This CDR3 region has 15 residues. V was pared by 3 bases and J by 5 bases, with 7 bases of the junction left unmatched. Germline V gene lookup returns CDR1 KGHSH and CDR2 LQKENI. CDR3 nucleotide sequence: TGTGCCAGCTCACCCTCAGCGGGAGGATCGGAGACCCAGTACTTC. Translation: CASSPSAGGSETQYF. The full variable domain, its missing parts supplied by reference TRBV18 and TRBJ2-5, is NAGVMQNPRHLVRRRGQEARLRCSPMKGHSHVYWYRQLPEEGLKFMVYLQKENIIDESGMPKERFSAEFPKEGPSILRIQQVVRGDSAAYFCASSPSAGGSETQYFGPGTRLLVL.

This chain uses TRBV2 with TRBJ2-5; TRBD2 matches at 9 bases. The CDR3 loop spans 16 amino acids. V shed 4 bases, J shed 5 bases, and the junction held 11 bases outside the gene matches. Germline CDR1 reads SNHLY; CDR2 reads FYNNEI. The CDR3: CASSAGASGIGETQYF. The CDR3 DNA follows: TGTGCCAGCAGTGCCGGGGCTAGCGGGATCGGGGAGACCCAGTACTTC.

The V call is TRBV4-1, the J call TRBJ1-5, with TRBD1 as a possible D gene (6 bases). The CDR3 runs 14 residues. The germline V gene encodes CDR1 MGHRA and CDR2 YSYEKL. The germline V and J ends were trimmed by 4 bases and 4 bases, with 11 bases remaining between them. The DNA of the CDR3 is TGCGCCAGCAGCCCTACAGGGCTGAATCAGCCCCAGCATTTT. This sequence encodes CASSPTGLNQPQHF.

This clone was counted a single time. The rearrangement links TRBV6-5 to TRBJ1-3, with a possible D match to TRBD1 (5 bases). Germline V gene lookup returns CDR1 MNHEY and CDR2 SVGAGI. The CDR3 is made up of 15 amino acids. V was shortened by 0 bases and J by 2 bases, with 8 bases between the two germline ends. CDR3 nucleotide sequence: TGTGCCAGCAGTTACTCAGGGGCAGCTGGAAACACCATATATTTT. Residues: CASSYSGAAGNTIYF.

V gene TRBV6-5 combines with J gene TRBJ2-5; D is undetermined. V was pared by 0 bases and J by 2 bases, with 13 bases between. Per germline, CDR1 MNHEY and CDR2 SVGAGI. This CDR3 contains 16 residues. CDR3 in DNA: TGTGCCAGCAGTTACTCATTGTGGGAACAGCAAGAGACCCAGTACTTC. This sequence encodes CASSYSLWEQQETQYF.

V usage is TRBV7-8 and J usage is TRBJ2-7; 9 bases fit TRBD1. Germline V lookup: CDR1 SGHVS, CDR2 FQNEAQ. With V trimmed by 5 bases and J by 4 bases, 6 bases remained unmatched. The CDR3 loop spans 14 amino acids. The CDR3 here is CASSPRDRAYEQYF. The DNA of the CDR3 is TGTGCCAGCAGCCCACGGGACAGGGCTTACGAGCAGTACTTC.

A few counts support this clone. The CDR3 loop reads CASSEAFRNEQYF. As DNA, the CDR3 is TGTGCCAGCAGTGAAGCATTCCGGAACGAGCAGTACTTC. J is TRBJ2-7 and V is TRBV2; D is ambiguous. CDR1 is SNHLY, CDR2 FYNNEI, per germline. The CDR3 spans 13 residues. V lost 0 bases to trimming and J lost 5 bases, with 8 bases between them.

The chain has TRBV6-5 and TRBJ2-3; D is uncertain. This CDR3 is 14 amino acids long. Germline CDR1 reads MNHEY; CDR2 reads SVGAGI. The V end was cut by 4 bases, the J end by 1 base, with 9 bases between. This CDR3 is CASSLLPGTDTQYF. CDR3 DNA sequence: TGTGCCAGCAGTTTACTTCCCGGCACAGATACGCAGTATTTT.

The chain recombines TRBV7-3 with TRBJ1-1; 8 nucleotides align to TRBD1. The CDR3 loop spans 14 amino acids. Trimming took 5 bases from V and 5 from J; bases not matched to a gene: 7. In germline, CDR1 is SGHTA, CDR2 FQGTGA. This CDR3 is CASSLTGVRTEAFF. For the CDR3, the DNA is TGTGCCAGCAGCCTGACAGGGGTTAGGACTGAAGCTTTCTTT.

The chain is built from TRBV4-3 and TRBJ2-6, with D uncertain. The V end lost 0 bases, the J end lost 1 base, and 4 bases lay between the germline ends. This CDR3 contains 15 residues. Germline CDR1 LGHNA, CDR2 YSLEER. CDR3 DNA sequence: TGCGCCAGCAGCCAAGACAGGTCTGGGGCCAACGTCCTGACTTTC. Protein: CASSQDRSGANVLTF.

This clone occurred a few times. The chain has TRBV5-1 and TRBJ1-1, with D perhaps TRBD1 (6 bases). This CDR3 has 13 amino acids. Germline CDR1 and CDR2: SGHRS and YFSETQ. The germline V and J ends were trimmed by 4 bases and 3 bases, with 10 bases remaining between them. CDR3 sequence (DNA): TGCGCCAGCAGCGAACAGGGCTACACTGAAGCTTTCTTT. It is translated as CASSEQGYTEAFF.

This CDR3 is CASGLSGFGEQYF. The CDR3 coding sequence is TGTGCTAGTGGTTTGTCAGGGTTTGGGGAGCAGTACTTC. The J gene is TRBJ2-7, the V gene TRBV12-5; possible D gene TRBD1, 5 bases. The CDR3 has 13 amino acids. The V gene's germline CDR1 is LGHNT and CDR2 FRNRAP. V was clipped by 2 bases and J by 7 bases, with 12 bases between them.

V is TRBV4-1 and J is TRBJ1-4; TRBD1 agrees at 7 bases. Trimming removed 5 bases from V and 7 bases from J; junction bases left unmatched: 4. The germline gives CDR1 MGHRA, CDR2 YSYEKL. This CDR3 contains 13 residues. The CDR3 reads CASSSTGAEKLFF. CDR3 sequence (DNA): TGCGCCAGCAGCTCTACAGGGGCTGAAAAACTGTTTTTT.

J is TRBJ2-3 and V is TRBV5-1, with 10 positions matching TRBD2. The V and J ends lost 2 bases and 7 bases, in that order; junction bases with no gene match: 10. The length of the CDR3 is 16 residues. CDR1 SGHRS and CDR2 YFSETQ come from the germline V gene. The CDR3 DNA reads as TGCGCCAGCAGCTTCTCTAGCGGGGGCTCGACCCATACGCAGTATTTT. Translating gives CASSFSSGGSTHTQYF.

This clone has only one observation. The chain is built from TRBV11-1 and TRBJ2-7; 10 bases are shared with TRBD2. Trimming at V came to 5 bases and at J to 6 bases, leaving 7 bases not matched to a gene. This CDR3 is 14 amino acids long. From germline, CDR1 is SGHAT and CDR2 FQDESV (reference sequence). The CDR3 spells CASSVALAGAEQYF. For the CDR3, the DNA is TGTGCCAGCAGCGTGGCCCTAGCGGGAGCCGAGCAGTACTTC. Together with reference TRBV11-1 and TRBJ2-7, the CDR3 gives the full variable domain: EAEVAQSPRYKITEKSQAVAFWCDPISGHATLYWYRQILGQGPELLVQFQDESVVDDSQLPKDRFSAERLKGVDSTLKIQPAELGDSAMYLCASSVALAGAEQYFGPGTRLTVT.

The chain has TRBV4-1 and TRBJ1-1, with D unresolved. V was clipped by 1 base and J by 7 bases, with 7 bases between them. The length of the CDR3 is 12 residues. Germline CDR1 MGHRA, CDR2 YSYEKL. The CDR3 DNA reads TGCGCCAGCAGCCAAGTCCCGGGTGAAGCTTTCTTT. Translated: CASSQVPGEAFF.

The V call is TRBV2, the J call TRBJ2-3; D gene ambiguous. In germline, CDR1 is SNHLY, CDR2 FYNNEI. CDR3 length equals 11 residues. Deletions cut 10 bases from V and 5 bases from J, with 10 bases between. CDR3 region: CAISTRDTQYF. As DNA, the CDR3 is TGTGCCATCTCCACCCGAGATACGCAGTATTTT.

The V and J genes are TRBV5-4 and TRBJ1-1; D call uncertain. The V gene lost 0 bases and the J gene lost 2 bases, with 8 bases spanning the gap. The CDR3 covers 14 residues. Per germline, CDR1 SGHNT and CDR2 YYREEE (reference sequence). In DNA, the CDR3 is TGTGCCAGCAGCTTGGAACAGATCAACACTGAAGCTTTCTTT. This encodes CASSLEQINTEAFF.

The V gene is TRBV7-9, the J gene TRBJ2-3, with 13 bases that match TRBD2. The germline V gene encodes CDR1 SEHNR and CDR2 FQNEAQ (reference sequence). The V gene end was trimmed by 5 bases and the J gene end by 2 bases; junction bases not matched to a gene: 4. The CDR3 loop spans 16 amino acids. Here the CDR3 reads CASSKGLAGNTDTQYF. The CDR3 bases are TGTGCCAGCAGCAAGGGACTAGCGGGGAACACAGATACGCAGTATTTT.